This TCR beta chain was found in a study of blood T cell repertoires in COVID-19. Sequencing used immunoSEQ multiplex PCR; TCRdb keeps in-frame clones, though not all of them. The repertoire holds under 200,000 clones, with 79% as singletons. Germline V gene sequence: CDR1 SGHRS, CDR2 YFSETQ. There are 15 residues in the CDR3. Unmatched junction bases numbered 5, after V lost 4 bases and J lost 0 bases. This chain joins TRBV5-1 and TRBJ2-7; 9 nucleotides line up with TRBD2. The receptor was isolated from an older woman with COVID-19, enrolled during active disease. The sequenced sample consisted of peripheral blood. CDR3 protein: CASSPGTSYSYEQYF. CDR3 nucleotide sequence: TGCGCCAGCAGCCCGGGGACTAGCTACTCCTACGAGCAGTACTTC.